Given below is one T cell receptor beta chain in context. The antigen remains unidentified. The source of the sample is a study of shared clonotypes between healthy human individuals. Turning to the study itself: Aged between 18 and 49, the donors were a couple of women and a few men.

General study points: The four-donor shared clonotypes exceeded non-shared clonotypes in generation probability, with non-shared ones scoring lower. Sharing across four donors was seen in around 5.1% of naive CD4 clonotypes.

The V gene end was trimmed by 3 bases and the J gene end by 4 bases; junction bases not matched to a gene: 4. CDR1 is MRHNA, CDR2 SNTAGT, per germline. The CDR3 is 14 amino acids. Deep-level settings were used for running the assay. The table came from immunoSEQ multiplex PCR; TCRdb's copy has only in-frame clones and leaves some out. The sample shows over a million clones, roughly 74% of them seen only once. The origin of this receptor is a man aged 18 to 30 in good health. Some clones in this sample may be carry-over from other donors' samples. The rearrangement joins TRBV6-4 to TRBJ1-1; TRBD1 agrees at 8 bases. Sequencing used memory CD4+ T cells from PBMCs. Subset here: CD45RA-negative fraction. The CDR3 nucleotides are TGTGCCAGCAGTGAAACAGGGGGTGGCACTGAAGCTTTCTTT. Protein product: CASSETGGGTEAFF.